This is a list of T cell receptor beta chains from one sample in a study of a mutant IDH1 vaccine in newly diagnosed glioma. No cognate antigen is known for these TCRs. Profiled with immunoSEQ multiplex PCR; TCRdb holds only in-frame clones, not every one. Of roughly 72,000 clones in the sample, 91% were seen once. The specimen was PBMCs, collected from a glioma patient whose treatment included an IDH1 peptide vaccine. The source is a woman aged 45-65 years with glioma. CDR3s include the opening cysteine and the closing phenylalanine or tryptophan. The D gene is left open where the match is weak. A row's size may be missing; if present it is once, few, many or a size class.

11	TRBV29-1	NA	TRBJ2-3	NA	CSVGTTDTQYF	TGCAGCGTCGGGACTACAGATACGCAGTATTTT
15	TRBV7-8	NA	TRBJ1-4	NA	CASSLGGQVGEKLFF	TGTGCCAGCAGCTTGGGGGGTCAGGTTGGTGAAAAACTGTTTTTT
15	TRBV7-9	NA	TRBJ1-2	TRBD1	CASSFGTGANYGYTF	TGTGCCAGCAGCTTTGGGACAGGCGCTAACTATGGCTACACCTTC
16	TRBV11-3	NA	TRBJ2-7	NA	CASSLGTQGALNEQYF	TGTGCCAGCAGCTTGGGCACACAGGGAGCGCTCAACGAGCAGTACTTC
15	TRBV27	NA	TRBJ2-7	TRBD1	CASRTQQGAAYEQYF	TGTGCCAGCAGGACCCAACAGGGGGCGGCATACGAGCAGTACTTC
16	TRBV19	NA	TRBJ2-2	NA	CASSAHRGTSTGELFF	TGTGCCAGTAGTGCACACAGGGGGACTAGCACCGGGGAGCTGTTTTTT
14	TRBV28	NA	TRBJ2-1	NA	CASRGVRWGNEQFF	TGTGCCAGCAGGGGTGTCCGATGGGGCAATGAGCAGTTCTTC
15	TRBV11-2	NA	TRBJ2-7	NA	CASSPPRTDIYEQYF	TGTGCCAGCAGCCCCCCGAGGACAGACATATACGAGCAGTACTTC
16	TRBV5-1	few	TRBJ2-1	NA	CASSLRWGSSYNEQFF	TGCGCCAGCAGCTTGAGGTGGGGGAGCTCCTACAATGAGCAGTTCTTC
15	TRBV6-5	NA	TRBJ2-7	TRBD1	CASSFHQGAGYEQYF	TGTGCCAGCAGTTTCCACCAGGGGGCCGGGTACGAGCAGTACTTC
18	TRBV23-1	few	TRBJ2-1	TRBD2	CASSQSWKREVRIHEQFF	TGCGCCAGCAGTCAATCGTGGAAGCGGGAGGTCCGGATCCATGAGCAGTTCTTC
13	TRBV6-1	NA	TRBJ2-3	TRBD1	CASAPDRGDTQYF	TGTGCCAGCGCCCCCGACAGGGGCGATACGCAGTATTTT
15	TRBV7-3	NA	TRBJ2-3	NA	CASSHVQGGVDTQYF	TGTGCCAGCAGCCATGTACAGGGCGGGGTAGATACGCAGTATTTT
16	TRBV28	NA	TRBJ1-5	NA	CASSSPGGVRAQPQHF	TGTGCCAGCAGTTCTCCCGGAGGGGTAAGGGCTCAGCCCCAGCATTTT
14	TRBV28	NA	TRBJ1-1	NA	CASSSLRTVTEAFF	TGTGCCAGCAGTTCCCTCCGGACAGTGACTGAAGCTTTCTTT
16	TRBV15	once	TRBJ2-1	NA	CATSGRRGGPYNEQFF	TGTGCCACCAGCGGAAGACGTGGGGGTCCCTACAATGAGCAGTTCTTC
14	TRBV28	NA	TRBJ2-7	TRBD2	CASSRLAGDYEQYF	TGTGCCAGCAGTCGACTAGCGGGTGACTACGAGCAGTACTTC
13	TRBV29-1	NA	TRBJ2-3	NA	CSVEKQRADTQYF	TGCAGCGTTGAAAAACAGCGAGCAGATACGCAGTATTTT
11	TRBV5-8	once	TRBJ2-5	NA	CASSTGETQYF	TGTGCCAGCAGCACGGGGGAGACCCAGTACTTC
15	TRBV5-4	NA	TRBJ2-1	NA	CASSSRSLSYNEQFF	TGTGCCAGCAGCTCGCGGTCCCTCTCCTACAATGAGCAGTTCTTC
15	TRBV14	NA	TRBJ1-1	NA	CASSQARQLNTEAFF	TGTGCCAGCAGCCAAGCTAGACAGTTGAACACTGAAGCTTTCTTT
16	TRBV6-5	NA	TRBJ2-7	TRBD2	CASSYPRVAGTYEQYF	TGTGCCAGCAGTTACCCCCGGGTAGCGGGGACCTACGAGCAGTACTTC
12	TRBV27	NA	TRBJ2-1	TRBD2	CASSPSGRDPVF	TGTGCCAGCAGCCCTAGCGGGAGGGACCCGGTCTTC
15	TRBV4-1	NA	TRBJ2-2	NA	CASSQAQGGRRELFF	TGCGCCAGCAGCCAAGCCCAAGGAGGCCGGAGGGAGCTGTTTTTT
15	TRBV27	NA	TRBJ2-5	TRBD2	CASSSTSGSPETQYF	TGTGCCAGCAGTTCGACTAGCGGGAGCCCAGAGACCCAGTACTTC
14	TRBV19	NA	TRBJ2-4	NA	CASSDRGAPNIQYF	TGTGCCAGTAGTGACCGGGGAGCACCAAACATTCAGTACTTC
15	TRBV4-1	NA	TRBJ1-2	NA	CASSQEPGASYGYTF	TGCGCCAGCAGCCAAGAGCCAGGGGCTAGCTATGGCTACACCTTC
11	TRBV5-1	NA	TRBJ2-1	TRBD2	CASRSGVEQFF	TGCGCCAGCAGGAGCGGGGTTGAGCAGTTCTTC
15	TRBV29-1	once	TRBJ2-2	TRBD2	CSVEASGSGTGELFF	TGCAGCGTTGAAGCTAGCGGGAGTGGCACCGGGGAGCTGTTTTTT